Shown below are 19 T cell receptor beta chains from a single sample sequenced in a study of blood T cell repertoires in COVID-19. The repertoire was sequenced with immunoSEQ multiplex PCR; TCRdb's copy has only in-frame clones and lacks some. The sample includes under 150,000 clones, 75% to 85% of them seen just once. Sequencing was performed on peripheral blood. These receptors originate from a human donor with acute or convalescent COVID-19. The donor label of this sample is uncertain.

The chain recombines TRBV18 with TRBJ2-2; D is possibly TRBD1 (7 bases). Germline CDR1 is KGHSH and CDR2 is LQKENI. Trimming left V 3 bases short and J 0 bases short, with 20 bases between. This CDR3 region has 19 residues. CDR3 nucleotides: TGTGCCAGCTCACCCTCGAGGAGGGGGCTGCATTCGAACACCGGGGAGCTGTTTTTT. This sequence encodes CASSPSRRGLHSNTGELFF.

This rearrangement joins TRBV30 to TRBJ2-5; 7 bases fit TRBD2. Per germline, CDR1 GTSNPN and CDR2 SVGIG (reference sequence). J was trimmed by 5 bases and V by 0 bases; bases with no gene match: 3. This CDR3 is built from 13 residues. The CDR3 DNA follows: TGTGCCTGGAGTGTACAACTAGCGGAGACCCAGTACTTC. Translation: CAWSVQLAETQYF.

The chain links TRBV21-1 to TRBJ1-2. TRBV21-1 is reported as a pseudogene. CDR3 length: 13 amino acids. The chain's CDR3 is CASSKEWNYGYTF. The DNA for the CDR3 is TGTGCCAGCAGCAAGGAGTGGAACTATGGCTACACCTTC.

The gene calls are TRBV6-5 and TRBJ1-2, with 7 positions matching TRBD1. CDR3 size: 13 residues. With 6 bases clipped from V and 5 bases from J, the junction kept 6 bases outside the gene matches. CDR1 is MNHEY and CDR2 is SVGAGI in the germline V gene. DNA for the CDR3: TGTGCCAGCAGGCAGACAGGGCGGTATGGCTACACCTTC. Translated, it gives CASRQTGRYGYTF.

This clone has more than one count but fewer than ten. V is TRBV4-1 and J is TRBJ1-1, with a weak D call TRBD1 (6 bases). Germline V gene data show CDR1 as MGHRA and CDR2 as YSYEKL. Trimming took 5 bases from V and 0 from J, leaving 22 bases between them. The CDR3 sequence is 18 residues long. CDR3 amino acids: CASSYQQGTRTLNTEAFF. The DNA for the CDR3 is TGCGCCAGCAGCTATCAACAGGGTACCCGAACCCTGAACACTGAAGCTTTCTTT.

V and J are TRBV25-1 and TRBJ1-1, with D perhaps TRBD1 (5 bases). The CDR3 length is 13 residues. Germline CDR1 reads MGHDK; CDR2 reads SYGVNS. Deletions cut 5 bases from V and 3 bases from J, with 10 bases between. The CDR3, as DNA: TGTGCCAGCAGTAGGCTAGGGGACACTGAAGCTTTCTTT. Translation gives CASSRLGDTEAFF.

The chain uses TRBV6-5 and TRBJ1-6; TRBD1 matches 8 bases. CDR1 is MNHEY and CDR2 is SVGAGI in the germline V gene. V gave up 6 bases and J gave up 9 bases; unmatched junction bases: 10. The CDR3 totals 15 residues. For the CDR3, the DNA is TGTGCCAGCAGCTCTGGACAGGGAGTGCGTTCACCCCTCCACTTT. This sequence encodes CASSSGQGVRSPLHF.

CDR3 in DNA: TGCGCCAGCAGCCCACAGGGGCCTAGCTCTGGGGCCAACGTCCTGACTTTC. It encodes CASSPQGPSSGANVLTF. This chain connects TRBV5-1 to TRBJ2-6, with TRBD1 matching 7 bases. Losses at the gene ends were 4 bases for V and 0 bases for J; bases not matched to a gene: 7. Germline CDR1 and CDR2: SGHRS and YFSETQ. This CDR3 comprises 17 residues. The full variable domain, its missing parts supplied by reference TRBV5-1 and TRBJ2-6, is KAGVTQTPRYLIKTRGQQVTLSCSPISGHRSVSWYQQTPGQGLQFLFEYFSETQRNKGNFPGRFSGRQFSNSRSEMNVSTLELGDSALYLCASSPQGPSSGANVLTFGAGSRLTVL.

The gene calls are TRBV5-1 and TRBJ1-2; the match to TRBD1 covers 7 bases. From germline, CDR1 is SGHRS and CDR2 YFSETQ. The CDR3 totals 14 residues. V gave up 4 bases and J gave up 5 bases; unmatched junction bases: 8. The CDR3 nucleotides are TGCGCCAGCAGCCCCGCGGACAGGACTTATGGCTACACCTTC. This sequence encodes CASSPADRTYGYTF.

The chain is built from TRBV9 and TRBJ1-6; 7 bases fit TRBD1. V shed 4 bases, J shed 9 bases, and the junction held 7 bases outside the gene matches. Germline V lookup: CDR1 SGDLS, CDR2 YYNGEE. This CDR3 spans 14 amino acids. The CDR3 protein is CASSLGTAGSPLHF. The DNA of the CDR3 is TGTGCCAGCAGCCTAGGGACAGCTGGTTCACCCCTCCACTTT. The full variable domain, completed using reference TRBV9 and TRBJ1-6, is DSGVTQTPKHLITATGQRVTLRCSPRSGDLSVYWYQQSLDQGLQFLIQYYNGEERAKGNILERFSAQQFPDLHSELNLSSLELGDSALYFCASSLGTAGSPLHFGNGTRLTVT.

The chain combines TRBV5-1 with TRBJ2-7; D possibly corresponds to TRBD1 (6 bases). Germline CDR1 and CDR2: SGHRS and YFSETQ. V lost 4 bases to trimming and J lost 2 bases, with 19 bases between them. CDR3 size: 16 residues. CDR3 sequence: CASSPFPEQGTYEQYV. The CDR3 nucleotides read TGCGCCAGCAGCCCTTTTCCCGAACAGGGAACCTACGAGCAGTACGTC.

The genes are TRBV27 and TRBJ2-7; D perhaps matches TRBD1 (6 bases). The germline V and J ends were trimmed by 5 bases and 2 bases, with 10 bases remaining between them. The CDR3 is made up of 13 amino acids. CDR1 is MNHEY and CDR2 is SMNVEV in the germline V gene (reference sequence). In DNA form, the CDR3 reads TGTGCCAGCAGTCGACAGGAAACCTACGAGCAGTACTTC. Translated: CASSRQETYEQYF.

The V call is TRBV27, the J call TRBJ1-2, with 10 positions matching TRBD1. Germline lookup yields CDR1 MNHEY and CDR2 SMNVEV (reference sequence). The V gene end was trimmed by 0 bases and the J gene end by 6 bases; junction bases not matched to a gene: 1. The CDR3 is 14 residues long. DNA for the CDR3: TGTGCCAGCAGTTTATCGACAGGGGGCGATGGCTACACCTTC. Residues: CASSLSTGGDGYTF.

J is TRBJ2-1 and V is TRBV7-6, with TRBD2 as a possible D gene (6 bases). V lost 5 bases, J lost 4 bases, and 15 bases lay in between. The CDR3 runs 15 residues. Germline values: CDR1 SGHVS, CDR2 FNYEAQ. In nucleotides, the CDR3 is TGTGCCAGCAGCCCCCTTACGGGGGAATACAATGAGCAGTTCTTC. This encodes CASSPLTGEYNEQFF.

This clone was observed a handful of times. The V gene is TRBV4-1, the J gene TRBJ1-5; D is uncertain. The V end was cut by 0 bases, the J end by 0 bases, with 9 bases between. The length of the CDR3 is 16 residues. Germline V CDR1 and CDR2: MGHRA, YSYEKL. DNA of the CDR3: TGCGCCAGCAGCCAAGAAGGCGGCTATAGCAATCAGCCCCAGCATTTT. This sequence encodes CASSQEGGYSNQPQHF.

The chain combines TRBV7-9 with TRBJ2-1; D call uncertain. CDR1 and CDR2 (germline): SEHNR, FQNEAQ (reference sequence). Between the trimmed V and J ends, which lost 7 bases and 10 bases, there was a span of 11 bases. CDR3 length: 11 amino acids. DNA for the CDR3: TGTGCCAGCACCCTTATAAGCGAGCAGTTCTTC. Amino acids: CASTLISEQFF.

The V gene is TRBV24-1, the J gene TRBJ2-5; tentatively, D is TRBD1 (5 bases). The ends were cut back, 3 bases at V and 7 bases at J, with 14 bases in the middle. CDR3 length: 14 amino acids. Germline V gene lookup returns CDR1 KGHDR and CDR2 SFDVKD. The CDR3 spells CATSDPGKKGTQYF. CDR3 DNA: TGTGCCACCAGTGATCCAGGGAAAAAGGGGACCCAGTACTTC.

The rearrangement uses TRBV12-3 or TRBV12-4 and TRBJ1-2; no definite D call. The CDR3 is 13 amino acids. V was shortened by 1 base and J by 3 bases, with 6 bases between the two germline ends. CDR3 region: CASSLESDYGYTF. The CDR3 bases are TGTGCCAGCAGTTTAGAGAGCGACTATGGCTACACCTTC.

The chain recombines TRBV5-1 with TRBJ2-7; TRBD1 is a possible D gene (6 bases). V was trimmed by 2 bases and J by 6 bases, leaving 15 bases between them. The germline V gene encodes CDR1 SGHRS and CDR2 YFSETQ. The CDR3 sequence is 14 residues long. CDR3 residues: CASSLGQGYGEQYV. CDR3 nucleotides: TGCGCCAGCAGCTTAGGCCAGGGGTACGGCGAGCAGTACGTC.